The clone carrying this TCR beta chain was seen only a few times. Its target is unknown. The source of the sample is a study of T cell repertoires in cytomegalovirus infection. CDR3 length: 17 residues. Germline CDR1 is SGHAT and CDR2 is FQNNGV. The V end lost 0 bases, the J end lost 2 bases, and 14 bases lay between the germline ends. TCRdb re-called the reads through MiXCR, storing one row per CDR3 protein. The sample holds hundreds of thousands of distinct CDR3 sequences, 25% to 35% seen once. Study-wide points: HLA-C-restricted CMV clonotypes gave the most frequent clonotype in two of eight donors. Carriers of CMV and the relevant HLA type were discriminated by public TCR beta frequency.

The sample in question was cultured PBMCs, obtained from culture after CMV antigen stimulation. This receptor was identified in a human donor in good health (CMV status not recorded). Some clones in this sample may be carry-over from other donors' samples. This chain joins TRBV11-2 and TRBJ1-5; D unclear. CDR3 loop: CASSLDPGGLGNQPQHF. DNA of the CDR3: TGTGCCAGCAGCTTAGATCCGGGAGGTTTAGGCAATCAGCCCCAGCATTTT.